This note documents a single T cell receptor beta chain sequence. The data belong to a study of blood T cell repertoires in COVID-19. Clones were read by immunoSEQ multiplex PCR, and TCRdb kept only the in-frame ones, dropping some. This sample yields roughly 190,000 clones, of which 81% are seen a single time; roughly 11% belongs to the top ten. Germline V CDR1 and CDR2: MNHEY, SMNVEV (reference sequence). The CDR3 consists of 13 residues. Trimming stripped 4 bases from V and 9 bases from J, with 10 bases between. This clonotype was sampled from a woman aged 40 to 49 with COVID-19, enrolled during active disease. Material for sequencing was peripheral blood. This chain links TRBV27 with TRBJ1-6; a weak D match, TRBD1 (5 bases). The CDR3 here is CASSSPGPSPLHF. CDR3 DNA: TGTGCCAGCAGTTCGCCAGGGCCTTCACCCCTCCACTTT.